The 4 T cell receptor beta chains presented below share a single source sample, sequenced in a study of early T cells in non-severe SARS-CoV-2 infection. TCRdb reanalysed the 5' RACE reads using MiXCR and keeps one entry per CDR3 protein. The data show roughly 70,000 distinct CDR3 sequences, around 20% seen once. The sequences come from whole blood, collected at baseline. Receptor source: an adult who was a healthcare worker with PCR-confirmed SARS-CoV-2 infection or an uninfected control (not recorded which).

The chain carries TRBV12-3 or TRBV12-4 and TRBJ2-5; a weak D match, TRBD1 (6 bases). V gave up 3 bases and J gave up 1 base, with 9 bases separating them. This CDR3 has 14 amino acids. CDR3 protein: CASSFQGSQETQYF. CDR3 bases: TGTGCCAGCAGTTTTCAGGGGTCCCAAGAGACCCAGTACTTC.

The chain recombines TRBV12-3 or TRBV12-4 with TRBJ1-2; D unclear. V lost 5 bases to trimming and J lost 4 bases, with 20 bases between them. CDR3 length: 16 amino acids. CDR3 amino acids: CASSPPGPRPGYGYTF. CDR3 DNA sequence: TGTGCCAGCAGTCCCCCCGGGCCGCGCCCCGGCTATGGCTACACCTTC.

Ten or more counts support this clonotype. The genes are TRBV5-1 and TRBJ2-3, with D uncertain. Per germline, CDR1 SGHRS and CDR2 YFSETQ. The V and J ends lost 2 bases and 5 bases respectively, with 9 bases between them. The CDR3 has 13 amino acids. CDR3 protein: CASSFGRRDTQYF. CDR3 sequence (DNA): TGCGCCAGCAGCTTTGGTCGGAGAGATACGCAGTATTTT.

V usage is TRBV7-9 and J usage is TRBJ2-7; 7 bases match TRBD2. V lost 6 bases and J lost 7; bases outside the gene matches: 12. CDR1 and CDR2 (germline): SEHNR, FQNEAQ (reference sequence). This CDR3 is built from 14 residues. The CDR3 DNA follows: TGTGCCAGCAGTCAACCGGTAGCGGGTGGTGAGCAGTACTTC. Translation: CASSQPVAGGEQYF.